This T cell receptor (beta chain) originates from a study of blood T cell repertoires in COVID-19 (dated by TCRdb to the early 2020s). About the investigation overall: The collaborator samples originated in the United States, Italy and Spain and spanned the acute and convalescent phases of COVID-19. The repertoires were released in a freely available public database meant as a resource for research on the immune response to SARS-CoV-2. The samples were drawn from two sources: the first 160 participants of the ongoing ImmuneRACE study, and 950 to 1,500 subjects contributed by 6 global collaborators. Subjects who had been exposed to COVID-19, were actively infected with it, or had recovered from it provided the deeply sampled blood TCRbeta repertoires that made up the dataset. Sample metadata almost always included a de-identified subject ID, COVID-19 status, age in years and sex. HLA class I and class II types, where available, came from metadata supplied by the sample provider rather than from assay-based typing. The prospective study material was composed of cDNA or gDNA derived from T cells, B-cell-depleted T cells, or PBMCs.

Note on this clone: Its antigen is currently not known. One base away there is no much larger clone; base qualities are not given. Other DNA sequences from this sample encode an identical CDR3 as well.

TCRbeta CDR3 regions were amplified from genomic DNA using the immunoSEQ Assay, a bias-controlled multiplex PCR. The authors processed their data as follows. Within the assay, amplification of reference gene primers was used to estimate how many nucleated cells each sample contained. Sequence reads were collapsed and filtered to measure the absolute abundance of every unique TCRbeta CDR3 rearrangement. For each sample, productive Simpson clonality was calculated as the square root of Simpson's diversity index across productive rearrangements. Imported from immuneACCESS, the table was reduced by TCRdb to in-frame sequences with V and J called. These copies leave out some clones; in studies compared against another copy, an unresolved V gene accounts for under half, and the cause of the remainder is not known. The D gene and trimming were derived from the DNA, and the V and J assignments and clone size from that table. Across this sample there are 270,000 or so clones, with about 85% seen only once. The ten most abundant clones make up roughly 15% of the sample.

The germline V end is reduced by 0 bases and the J end by 3 bases; junction bases left unmatched: 0. Reading the germline V gene gives CDR1 SGHRS and CDR2 YFSETQ. The CDR3, cysteine through phenylalanine, is 14 amino acids long. The read is trimmed to its CDR3 DNA, 42 bases read in frame from base 1. Study-wide findings and limitations: How much clinical and demographic metadata was included differed by source and by participant, and the metadata was provided uncurated.

Each collaborating institution followed its own protocols to collect whole blood in K2EDTA tubes. For TCRbeta analysis, collaborators shipped samples as frozen whole blood, isolated PBMCs, or DNA extracted from either of those sample types. This clonotype was obtained from a human donor in a cohort sampled during active COVID-19. The source material was peripheral blood. The V gene is TRBV5-1 and the J gene is TRBJ2-7; 10 nucleotides in the junction match TRBD2. The DNA is as follows: TGCGCCAGCAGCTTGGCTAGCGGGAGCTACGAGCAGTACTTC. It is translated as CASSLASGSYEQYF.